Given below is one T cell receptor beta chain in context. Its antigen specificity is not known. The record has no base qualities; no much larger clone is one base away. The trial excluded patients who had a history of autoimmune disease or were on systemic immunosuppression. Peripheral blood for TCR sequencing was drawn from every dose cohort at baseline, at cycle 4 day 1 and at cycle 7 day 1. The samples were taken from a phase I, first-in-human, multicenter, open-label dose-escalation trial of ivuxolimab. The trial enrolled adults with locally advanced or metastatic head and neck squamous cell, hepatocellular, melanoma or renal cell carcinoma. CD4+ and CD8+ T cells were sorted separately from peripheral blood before TCR sequencing. To sequence the TCRbeta CDR3 region, genomic DNA was isolated from the sorted cells. TCRbeta CDR3 regions were sequenced using the immunoSEQ Assay. TCRdb provides this immuneACCESS table in a form limited to in-frame rearrangements. Some clones are lacking; in checked studies, under half of them reflect an unresolved V gene, and why the rest are absent is not known. Present in this sample are around 75,000 clones, roughly 90% of which were seen just once. The top ten clones comprise 9% to 10% of the sample.

This entry is derived from a study of OX40 agonist ivuxolimab in advanced cancers. Looking at the study overall: The costimulatory receptor OX40 (CD134) was targeted by ivuxolimab, a fully human IgG2 agonistic monoclonal antibody. A male proportion of around 81% and a mean age of 60 years, ranging from 23 to 79, were recorded for the dose-escalation cohort. Peripheral TCRbeta sequencing aimed to test whether ivuxolimab altered TCR sequence diversity and caused clonal T-cell expansion. Of the roughly 52 dose-escalation patients, hepatocellular carcinoma was present in around 20, melanoma in approximately 15, renal cell carcinoma in 9 and head and neck cancer in 9. The paper describes the monotherapy dose-escalation part (N of about 57 patients) of the phase I trial of ivuxolimab. Patients were allowed to have had prior anti-PD-1, anti-PD-L1 or anti-CTLA-4 therapy, and roughly 40% of the dose-escalation patients had previously received checkpoint inhibitors. Intravenous ivuxolimab was administered to patients every 2 weeks at six dose levels: 0.01, 0.1, 0.3, 1.5, 3 and 10 mg/kg. Partial responses were achieved by three dose-escalation patients, of whom one had hepatocellular carcinoma and two had cutaneous melanoma. What the study reported, not specific to this receptor: Low levels of normalized T-cell clonal expansion were also seen in some patients who did not respond. After ivuxolimab, more expanded clones were found on average in CD8+ T cells than in CD4+ T cells. Clonal expansion of both CD4+ and CD8+ blood T cells was observed from baseline to week 6 at doses 0.1 to 3.0 mg/kg. In partial responders in the 0.1-3.0 mg/kg groups, normalized peripheral clonal expansion was found to be among the lowest, especially among CD8+ T cells. Antigen specificity was not determined for the clonally expanded peripheral T cells.

Trimming costs V 5 bases and J 4 bases, and their ends lie 20 bases apart. The CDR3 contains 16 residues, cysteine and phenylalanine counted. Only the CDR3 portion is preserved as DNA: 48 bases, with reading frame beginning at the first base. The germline V gene supplies CDR1 SGHAT and CDR2 FQNNGV. The chain is encoded by TRBV11-2 joined to TRBJ1-2; TRBD1 could be the D gene, as 6 bases match. The specimen was CD4+ or CD8+ T cells sorted from blood, collected in a trial of the OX40 agonist ivuxolimab. The sequence came from an adult with an advanced solid tumor such as melanoma, head and neck, liver or kidney cancer. The CDR3 reads as follows: CASSPRRGALPYGYTF. The nucleotide sequence is TGTGCCAGCAGCCCCCGCCGGGGGGCACTGCCCTATGGCTACACCTTC.